Shown below are 32 T cell receptor beta chains from a single sample sequenced in a study of blood T cell repertoires in COVID-19. Measured with immunoSEQ multiplex PCR; TCRdb has only the in-frame clones, and not every one. This sample yields 65,000 to 75,000 clones, of which 65% to 90% are seen a single time; 40% to 50% belongs to the top ten. What was sequenced was peripheral blood. The receptors were gathered from an elderly man with acute or convalescent COVID-19.

J is TRBJ1-3 and V is TRBV2; TRBD1 matches 11 bases. Germline V gene data show CDR1 as SNHLY and CDR2 as FYNNEI. V gave up 4 bases and J gave up 3 bases; unmatched junction bases: 11. CDR3 length: 18 residues. The CDR3 sequence: CASSGGGTGGFFGNTIYF. The CDR3 DNA reads as TGTGCCAGCAGTGGGGGAGGGACAGGGGGTTTCTTTGGAAACACCATATATTTT.

This clone was counted between two and nine times. The chain has TRBV9 and TRBJ2-1; 7 bases map to TRBD1. V was clipped by 3 bases and J by 0 bases; unmatched bases: 3. CDR1 SGDLS and CDR2 YYNGEE come from the germline V gene. This CDR3 comprises 15 residues. For the CDR3, the DNA is TGTGCCAGCAGCGGAACAGGGGTCTCCTACAATGAGCAGTTCTTC. This translates into CASSGTGVSYNEQFF.

The rearrangement uses TRBV6-2 or TRBV6-3 and TRBJ1-5, with TRBD1 identical over 9 bases. Germline-derived CDR1 and CDR2 are MNHEY and SVGEGT. Unmatched junction bases numbered 10, after V lost 2 bases and J lost 5 bases. The CDR3 is made up of 17 amino acids. The CDR3 spells CASSYPGTGTPYQPQHF. Here the CDR3 DNA reads TGTGCCAGCAGTTACCCCGGGACAGGGACACCATATCAGCCCCAGCATTTT.

The V gene is TRBV19, the J gene TRBJ1-2, with 7 nucleotides matching TRBD1. CDR1 is LNHDA and CDR2 is SQIVND in the germline V gene (reference sequence). The length of the CDR3 is 14 residues. The junction had 6 bases not matched to a gene; V was cut back by 7 bases and J by 1 base. In nucleotides, the CDR3 is TGTGCCAGTACCCCGACAGGGAATAACTATGGCTACACCTTC. This codes for CASTPTGNNYGYTF.

This clone was recorded once. The V gene is TRBV7-9, the J gene TRBJ2-7; 7 nucleotides align to TRBD2. The CDR3 runs to 14 residues. After removal of 6 bases from V and 7 bases from J, the junction contained 12 bases not matched to a gene. From germline, CDR1 is SEHNR and CDR2 FQNEAQ (reference sequence). CDR3 sequence: CASSQAGLKEEQYF. The CDR3 coding sequence is TGTGCCAGCAGTCAAGCGGGACTAAAAGAAGAGCAGTACTTC. Complete variable domain (other parts from reference TRBV7-9 and TRBJ2-7): DTGVSQNPRHKITKRGQNVTFRCDPISEHNRLYWYRQTLGQGPEFLTYFQNEAQLEKSRLLSDRFSAERPKGSFSTLEIQRTEQGDSAMYLCASSQAGLKEEQYFGPGTRLTVT.

The rearrangement uses TRBV5-4 and TRBJ2-1; D perhaps matches TRBD2 (6 bases). Between the trimmed V and J ends, which lost 1 base and 2 bases, there was a span of 16 bases. In germline, CDR1 is SGHNT, CDR2 YYREEE (reference sequence). The CDR3 loop spans 17 amino acids. CDR3 protein: CASSLTPLARAYNEQFF. DNA for the CDR3: TGTGCCAGCAGCTTGACCCCCCTAGCGAGGGCCTACAATGAGCAGTTCTTC.

V usage is TRBV5-5 and J usage is TRBJ2-3; 9 bases map to TRBD2. CDR3 length equals 16 residues. V trimming: 0 bases; J trimming: 1 base; junction bases outside the gene matches: 3. Germline lookup yields CDR1 SGHKS and CDR2 YYEKEE (reference sequence). The CDR3 here is CASSLGKRGGTDTQYF. The CDR3 DNA is TGTGCCAGCAGCTTGGGGAAGCGGGGGGGCACAGATACGCAGTATTTT.

The chain employs TRBV9 and TRBJ2-1, with 7 bases identical to TRBD1. Germline V gene sequence: CDR1 SGDLS, CDR2 YYNGEE. Trimming cost V 1 base and J 8 bases; bases outside gene matches: 3. This CDR3 has 13 amino acids. The CDR3 loop is CASSVTTGHEQFF. CDR3 coding DNA: TGTGCCAGCAGCGTAACGACAGGGCATGAGCAGTTCTTC.

This chain uses TRBV28 with TRBJ2-7; the D is unclear. Germline values: CDR1 MDHEN, CDR2 SYDVKM. The CDR3 consists of 11 residues. V was pared by 10 bases and J by 3 bases, with 10 bases between. The CDR3 protein is CATISVYEQYF. CDR3 coding DNA: TGTGCCACCATCTCAGTCTACGAGCAGTACTTC.

The V gene is TRBV5-1, the J gene TRBJ2-1, with 8 bases aligning to TRBD2. The trim removed 2 bases at V and 9 bases at J, leaving 1 base unmatched. Germline CDR1 is SGHRS and CDR2 is YFSETQ. This CDR3 contains 12 residues. The CDR3 protein is CASSLAGAEQFF. Here the CDR3 DNA reads TGCGCCAGCAGCTTAGCGGGGGCTGAGCAGTTCTTC.

This clone appeared a single time. This chain joins TRBV4-1 and TRBJ1-1; D not resolved. Germline V CDR1 and CDR2: MGHRA, YSYEKL. The CDR3 runs 16 residues. The V gene lost 1 base and the J gene lost 0 bases, with 12 bases spanning the gap. The CDR3 loop is CASSQVRARMNTEAFF. As DNA, the CDR3 is TGCGCCAGCAGCCAAGTGAGGGCTCGGATGAACACTGAAGCTTTCTTT.

This chain links TRBV29-1 with TRBJ1-1, with D possibly TRBD1 on 5 matching bases. Trimming took off 6 bases at V and 3 bases at J, with 11 bases between the two ends. This CDR3 is built from 12 residues. Germline CDR1 reads SQVTM; CDR2 reads ANQGSEA. In nucleotides, the CDR3 is TGCAGCGTCAACCAGGGTGACACTGAAGCTTTCTTT. This encodes CSVNQGDTEAFF.

This chain links TRBV6-4 with TRBJ1-5, with D hard to call. The CDR3 spans 13 residues. Trimming removed 2 bases at V and 7 bases at J, with 9 bases between. The V gene's germline CDR1 is MRHNA and CDR2 SNTAGT. CDR3 region: CASSDQAGQPQHF. CDR3 nucleotides: TGTGCCAGCAGTGACCAGGCAGGCCAGCCCCAGCATTTT.

This chain links TRBV5-1 with TRBJ2-7; D not resolved. Trimming pared 4 bases from V and 0 bases from J, leaving 11 bases between. This CDR3 is 14 amino acids long. Germline CDR1 is SGHRS and CDR2 is YFSETQ. CDR3 sequence reads: CASSRMSGSYEQYF. CDR3 bases: TGCGCCAGCAGCAGAATGTCGGGCTCCTACGAGCAGTACTTC.

This clone was detected a few times. The chain employs TRBV6-1 and TRBJ1-4; no firm D call. V was clipped by 3 bases and J by 8 bases, with 13 bases between them. Germline V gene lookup returns CDR1 MNHNS and CDR2 SASEGT. The CDR3 has 14 amino acids. The CDR3 loop is CASSDGGAAEKLFF. In DNA, the CDR3 is TGTGCCAGCAGTGACGGCGGAGCCGCCGAAAAACTGTTTTTT.

This clone appeared a single time. An end of the junction does not agree with germline; a read error may underlie this. The chain links TRBV7-9 to TRBJ1-1; D ambiguous. Germline V CDR1 and CDR2: SEHNR, FQNEAQ (reference sequence). This CDR3 is built from 14 residues. DNA for the CDR3: TGTGCCAGCAGCTTAAGCCATCCGAACGCTGAAGCTTTCTTT. Translating it yields CASSLSHPNAEAFF.

A word on this clone: One end of the junction is discordant with germline, which a read error may explain. V and J are TRBV4-1 and TRBJ2-1; D not resolved. The CDR3 runs 14 residues. Germline CDR1 MGHRA, CDR2 YSYEKL. The chain's CDR3 is CASSQYYSDNEQFF. The CDR3 DNA sequence: TGCGCCAGCAGCCAATACTACTCCGACAATGAGCAGTTCTTC.

This chain connects TRBV19 to TRBJ2-3; 7 positions agree with TRBD1. The CDR3 contains 18 residues. Germline CDR1 is LNHDA and CDR2 is SQIVND (reference sequence). With 5 bases clipped from V and 0 bases from J, the junction kept 14 bases outside the gene matches. The CDR3 protein is CASSGSRDSLTSTDTQYF. Written as DNA, the CDR3 is TGTGCCAGTAGTGGATCCCGGGACAGTCTAACGAGCACAGATACGCAGTATTTT.

This chain links TRBV29-1 with TRBJ1-2; D not certain. Trimming cost V 2 bases and J 2 bases, with 12 bases left between them. Germline V gives CDR1 SQVTM, CDR2 ANQGSEA. There are 14 residues in the CDR3. The CDR3 DNA reads TGCAGCGTTGAATTGGAGGGATTGAACTATGGCTACACCTTC. Protein sequence: CSVELEGLNYGYTF.

The chain combines TRBV24-1 with TRBJ1-1, with D tentatively TRBD1 (5 bases). Deletions cut 2 bases from V and 0 bases from J, with 15 bases between. The CDR3 totals 17 residues. Germline assignment: CDR1 KGHDR and CDR2 SFDVKD. CDR3 sequence: CATSDSSAGTLNTEAFF. CDR3 DNA: TGTGCCACCAGTGATTCTTCGGCTGGGACTCTGAACACTGAAGCTTTCTTT.

The CDR3 sequence is CASSLGNSGKYNEQFF. CDR3 DNA: TGCGCCAGCAGCTTGGGAAATAGCGGGAAATACAATGAGCAGTTCTTC. This chain links TRBV5-1 with TRBJ2-1, with 8 bases matching TRBD2. CDR3 size: 16 residues. The germline V gene has CDR1 SGHRS and CDR2 YFSETQ. V was pared by 0 bases and J by 4 bases, with 6 bases of the junction left unmatched.

This rearrangement joins TRBV28 to TRBJ2-7; 9 bases match TRBD1. The trim removed 7 bases at V and 3 bases at J, leaving 10 bases unmatched. This CDR3 is built from 15 residues. Germline CDR1 MDHEN, CDR2 SYDVKM. CDR3 sequence: CASTTTGGLIYEQYF. DNA for the CDR3: TGTGCCAGCACCACTACAGGGGGCCTTATCTACGAGCAGTACTTC.

This clone came up once. The chain recombines TRBV24-1 with TRBJ2-2, with TRBD2 matching 11 bases. The CDR3 covers 17 residues. Germline V gene lookup returns CDR1 KGHDR and CDR2 SFDVKD. Trimming cost V 0 bases and J 4 bases; bases outside gene matches: 3. The CDR3 region is CATSDLSSGRRTGELFF. As DNA, the CDR3 is TGTGCCACCAGTGATTTGTCTAGCGGGAGGCGCACCGGGGAGCTGTTTTTT.

The CDR3 sequence: CASRKTGGEGYTF. Written as DNA, the CDR3 is TGTGCCAGCAGGAAGACAGGGGGCGAAGGCTACACCTTC. The V and J genes are TRBV27 and TRBJ1-2; TRBD1 matches 10 bases. The CDR3 is made up of 13 amino acids. Trimming cost V 6 bases and J 8 bases; bases outside gene matches: 6. CDR1 MNHEY and CDR2 SMNVEV come from the germline V gene (reference sequence).

The chain couples TRBV6-4 to TRBJ1-1, with D possibly being TRBD1 (5 bases). V gave up 3 bases and J gave up 5 bases, with 10 bases separating them. The CDR3 is 13 residues long. Germline V gene data show CDR1 as MRHNA and CDR2 as SNTAGT. In DNA form, the CDR3 reads TGTGCCAGCAGTGAACGGAAGGGGACTGAAGCTTTCTTT. As protein: CASSERKGTEAFF.

The chain recombines TRBV7-9 with TRBJ2-1; D is uncertain. Trimming removed 1 base from V and 15 bases from J, with 7 bases in between. The CDR3 runs to 10 residues. Germline V gives CDR1 SEHNR, CDR2 FQNEAQ (reference sequence). The CDR3 loop is CASSLDSLFF. CDR3 bases: TGTGCCAGCAGCTTAGATTCCCTGTTCTTC.

This chain connects TRBV19 to TRBJ2-1; 7 bases match TRBD1. This CDR3 region has 15 residues. CDR1 is LNHDA, CDR2 SQIVND, per germline (reference sequence). V was clipped by 4 bases and J by 5 bases; unmatched bases: 8. The chain's CDR3 is CASSRQGRSHNEQFF. CDR3 DNA sequence: TGTGCCAGTAGTAGACAGGGCAGGTCCCACAATGAGCAGTTCTTC.

J is TRBJ2-7 and V is TRBV6-5; 8 bases map to TRBD1. V trimming: 0 bases; J trimming: 4 bases; junction bases outside the gene matches: 2. CDR1 is MNHEY, CDR2 SVGAGI, per germline. This CDR3 has 14 residues. CDR3 sequence: CASSYSGTGYEQYF. In DNA, the CDR3 is TGTGCCAGCAGTTACTCGGGGACAGGATACGAGCAGTACTTC.

The chain couples TRBV7-2 to TRBJ2-3; the match to TRBD1 covers 8 bases. The junction had 6 bases not matched to a gene; V was cut back by 5 bases and J by 2 bases. The CDR3 sequence is 15 residues long. Per the germline V gene, CDR1 is SGHTA and CDR2 is FQGNSA. The CDR3: CASSAGTGLTDTQYF. The CDR3 DNA sequence: TGTGCCAGCAGCGCCGGGACAGGCCTCACAGATACGCAGTATTTT.

The CDR3 here is CATSRGDRDRETQYF. The CDR3 region has the DNA TGTGCCACCAGCAGAGGGGACAGGGACAGAGAGACCCAGTACTTC. This chain uses TRBV15 with TRBJ2-5, with 9 bases lining up with TRBD1. Germline V lookup: CDR1 LNHNV, CDR2 YYDKDF (reference sequence). The CDR3 has 15 amino acids. V lost 1 base to trimming and J lost 4 bases; unmatched junction nucleotides: 4.

The chain is built from TRBV30 and TRBJ2-5; D may be TRBD1 (5 bases). Trimming stripped 0 bases from V and 3 bases from J, with 11 bases between. CDR3 size: 14 residues. Germline V gives CDR1 GTSNPN, CDR2 SVGIG (reference sequence). The CDR3 here is CAWSVGAGKETQYF. The CDR3 DNA follows: TGTGCCTGGAGTGTAGGAGCAGGGAAAGAGACCCAGTACTTC. Full variable domain (outside the CDR3, taken from reference TRBV30 and TRBJ2-5): SQTIHQWPATLVQPVGSPLSLECTVEGTSNPNLYWYRQAAGRGLQLLFYSVGIGQISSEVPQNLSASRPQDRQFILSSKKLLLSDSGFYLCAWSVGAGKETQYFGPGTRLLVL.

This clone has only one observation. The CDR3 protein is CSVEEPVNTEAFF. The CDR3 DNA reads as TGCAGCGTTGAAGAGCCGGTTAACACTGAAGCTTTCTTT. This rearrangement joins TRBV29-1 to TRBJ1-1; no definite D call. The germline CDR1 and CDR2 sequences are SQVTM and ANQGSEA. V shed 0 bases and J shed 2 bases, with 7 bases lying between them. CDR3 length equals 13 residues.